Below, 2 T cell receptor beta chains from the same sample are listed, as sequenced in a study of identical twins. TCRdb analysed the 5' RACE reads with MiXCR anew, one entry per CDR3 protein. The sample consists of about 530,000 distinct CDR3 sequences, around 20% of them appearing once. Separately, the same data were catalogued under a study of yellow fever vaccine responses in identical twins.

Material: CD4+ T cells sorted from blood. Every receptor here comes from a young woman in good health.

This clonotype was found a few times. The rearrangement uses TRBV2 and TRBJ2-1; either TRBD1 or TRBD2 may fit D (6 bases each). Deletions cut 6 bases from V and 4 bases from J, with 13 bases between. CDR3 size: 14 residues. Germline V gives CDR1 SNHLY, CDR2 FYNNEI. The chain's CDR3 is CASRGGQTYNEQFF. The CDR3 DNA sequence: TGTGCCAGCAGGGGAGGACAGACATACAATGAGCAGTTCTTC. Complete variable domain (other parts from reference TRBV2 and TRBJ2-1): EPEVTQTPSHQVTQMGQEVILRCVPISNHLYFYWYRQILGQKVEFLVSFYNNEISEKSEIFDDQFSVERPDGSNFTLKIRSTKLEDSAMYFCASRGGQTYNEQFFGPGTRLTVL.

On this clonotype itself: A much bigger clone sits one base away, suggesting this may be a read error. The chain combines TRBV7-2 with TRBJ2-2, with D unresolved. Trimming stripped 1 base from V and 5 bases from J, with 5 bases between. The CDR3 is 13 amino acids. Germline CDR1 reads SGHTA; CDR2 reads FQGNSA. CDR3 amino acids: CASSLVWTGELFF. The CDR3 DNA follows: TGTGCCAGCAGCTTAGTGTGGACCGGGGAGCTGTTTTTT.